This is a list of T cell receptor beta chains from one sample in a study of blood T cell repertoires in COVID-19. The assay was immunoSEQ multiplex PCR, and TCRdb's table has in-frame clones only and misses some. The sample holds about 300,000 clones, approximately 88% seen once. The sequencing sample was made of peripheral blood. These TCRs come from a woman aged 25 to 39 with COVID-19, enrolled during active disease. Each CDR3 is given with its conserved first and last residue. A D gene is named only where the DNA matches it firmly. Clone sizes are given selectively: once, few, many, or a class where the clone is expanded.

D	size	V	J	CDR3	DNA
NA	NA	TRBV4-1	TRBJ2-5	CASSQDPSTQETQYF	TGCGCCAGCAGCCAAGACCCTAGCACCCAAGAGACCCAGTACTTC
TRBD2	few	TRBV2	TRBJ2-1	CASPGLATNEQFF	TGTGCCAGCCCGGGACTAGCGACCAATGAGCAGTTCTTC
NA	NA	TRBV29-1	TRBJ1-1	CSVDRGGFGTEAFF	TGCAGCGTGGACCGGGGAGGGTTTGGAACTGAAGCTTTCTTT
NA	NA	TRBV6-6	TRBJ1-2	CASSYSGQRLNYGYTF	TGTGCCAGCAGTTACTCGGGGCAGAGACTTAACTATGGCTACACCTTC
NA	NA	TRBV12-5	TRBJ2-7	CASGFGQTYEQYF	TGTGCTAGTGGTTTTGGACAGACCTACGAGCAGTACTTC
TRBD2	NA	TRBV20-1	TRBJ2-5	CSASGLAAETQYF	TGCAGTGCTAGTGGACTAGCGGCGGAGACCCAGTACTTC
TRBD1	NA	TRBV7-9	TRBJ1-4	CASSLDRANEKLFF	TGTGCCAGCAGCCTGGACAGGGCTAATGAAAAACTGTTTTTT
NA	NA	TRBV4-2	TRBJ2-1	CASSAHDMNEQFF	TGTGCCAGCAGCGCACACGATATGAATGAGCAGTTCTTC
TRBD2	NA	TRBV2	TRBJ2-5	CASRSGGSETQYF	TGTGCCAGCAGGAGCGGGGGGTCAGAGACCCAGTACTTC
TRBD1	NA	TRBV7-3	TRBJ1-2	CASSLTGGQGGYGYTF	TGTGCCAGCAGCTTAACGGGTGGACAGGGAGGGTATGGCTACACCTTC
NA	NA	TRBV19	TRBJ2-2	CASRQGWTGELFF	TGTGCCAGTAGACAGGGCTGGACCGGGGAGCTGTTTTTT
NA	NA	TRBV9	TRBJ1-6	CASSVRTDSNSPLHF	TGTGCCAGCAGCGTACGGACAGACTCTAATTCACCCCTCCACTTT
NA	NA	TRBV10-3	TRBJ2-1	CATGIGDREQFF	TGTGCCACAGGTATAGGGGATCGGGAGCAGTTCTTC
TRBD1	NA	TRBV5-1	TRBJ1-6	CASSHLFGQGNSPLHF	TGCGCCAGCAGCCACCTCTTTGGACAGGGGAACTCACCCCTCCACTTT
NA	NA	TRBV7-2	TRBJ1-1	CASSLYSRNTEAFF	TGTGCCAGCAGCTTATATAGTCGGAACACTGAAGCTTTCTTT
TRBD2	NA	TRBV5-4	TRBJ2-6	CASSLAGGGGWTGANVLTF	TGTGCCAGCAGCTTGGCTGGCGGGGGAGGGTGGACTGGGGCCAACGTCCTGACTTTC
NA	few	TRBV9	TRBJ1-1	CASSGRVDTEAFF	TGTGCCAGCAGCGGCAGGGTAGACACTGAAGCTTTCTTT
NA	NA	TRBV28	TRBJ1-2	CASSLSGPPYGYTF	TGTGCCAGCAGTTTAAGCGGCCCACCCTATGGCTACACCTTC
TRBD1	once	TRBV7-8	TRBJ1-2	CASNLNGDRVGGYTF	TGTGCCAGCAACCTCAACGGGGACAGGGTCGGAGGCTACACCTTC
NA	NA	TRBV15	TRBJ1-3	CATSTKPSGNTIYF	TGTGCCACCAGCACTAAACCCTCTGGAAACACCATATATTTT
NA	NA	TRBV6-5	TRBJ2-5	CASTEGETQYF	TGTGCCAGCACCGAGGGAGAGACCCAGTACTTC
NA	once	TRBV2	TRBJ1-4	CASSDPGVKLFF	TGTGCCAGCAGTGACCCAGGCGTTAAACTGTTTTTT
NA	NA	TRBV5-8	TRBJ2-3	CASSRGDIAFDTQYF	TGTGCCAGCAGCCGGGGGGACATTGCTTTCGATACGCAGTATTTT
NA	NA	TRBV6-5	TRBJ2-5	CASSYSGFIRGETQYF	TGTGCCAGCAGTTACTCAGGCTTCATTAGGGGGGAGACCCAGTACTTC
NA	NA	TRBV28	TRBJ1-1	CASSSYTNTEAFF	TGTGCCAGCAGTTCTTACACGAACACTGAAGCTTTCTTT
TRBD2	NA	TRBV5-1	TRBJ2-2	CASSLRGGAPGELFF	TGCGCCAGCAGCTTGCGGGGGGGCGCGCCAGGGGAGCTGTTTTTT
NA	NA	TRBV5-4	TRBJ2-7	CASSLDRVGEQYF	TGTGCCAGCAGCTTGGACAGGGTGGGGGAGCAGTACTTC
TRBD1	medium-sized	TRBV6-1	TRBJ2-5	CASSEGGQGGETQYF	TGTGCCAGCAGTGAGGGGGGACAGGGGGGAGAGACCCAGTACTTC
NA	NA	TRBV2	TRBJ1-2	CASSEFEGGGGYTF	TGTGCCAGCAGTGAGTTCGAGGGAGGAGGTGGCTACACCTTC
NA	NA	TRBV2	TRBJ1-4	CASSELRSGTTNEKLFF	TGTGCCAGCAGTGAATTACGGAGCGGAACAACTAATGAAAAACTGTTTTTT
TRBD2	NA	TRBV20-1	TRBJ2-2	CSASPLAGGPGTGELFF	TGCAGTGCTAGTCCTCTAGCGGGGGGGCCGGGCACCGGGGAGCTGTTTTTT
NA	NA	TRBV29-1	TRBJ2-3	CSVSGTFPDTQYF	TGCAGCGTGTCCGGGACATTCCCAGATACGCAGTATTTT
TRBD1	NA	TRBV5-1	TRBJ1-1	CASSWGLDRVNTEAFF	TGCGCCAGCAGCTGGGGCCTTGACAGGGTGAACACTGAAGCTTTCTTT
NA	NA	TRBV2	TRBJ1-3	CASSEWRRTIYF	TGTGCCAGCAGTGAATGGAGGAGGACCATATATTTT
NA	NA	TRBV12-3/TRBV12-4	TRBJ2-1	CASSLGYIEQFF	TGTGCCAGCAGTTTAGGATACATAGAGCAGTTCTTC
NA	NA	TRBV12-3/TRBV12-4	TRBJ2-7	CASSLDPGLGQYF	TGTGCCAGCAGTTTAGATCCGGGTTTGGGGCAGTACTTC